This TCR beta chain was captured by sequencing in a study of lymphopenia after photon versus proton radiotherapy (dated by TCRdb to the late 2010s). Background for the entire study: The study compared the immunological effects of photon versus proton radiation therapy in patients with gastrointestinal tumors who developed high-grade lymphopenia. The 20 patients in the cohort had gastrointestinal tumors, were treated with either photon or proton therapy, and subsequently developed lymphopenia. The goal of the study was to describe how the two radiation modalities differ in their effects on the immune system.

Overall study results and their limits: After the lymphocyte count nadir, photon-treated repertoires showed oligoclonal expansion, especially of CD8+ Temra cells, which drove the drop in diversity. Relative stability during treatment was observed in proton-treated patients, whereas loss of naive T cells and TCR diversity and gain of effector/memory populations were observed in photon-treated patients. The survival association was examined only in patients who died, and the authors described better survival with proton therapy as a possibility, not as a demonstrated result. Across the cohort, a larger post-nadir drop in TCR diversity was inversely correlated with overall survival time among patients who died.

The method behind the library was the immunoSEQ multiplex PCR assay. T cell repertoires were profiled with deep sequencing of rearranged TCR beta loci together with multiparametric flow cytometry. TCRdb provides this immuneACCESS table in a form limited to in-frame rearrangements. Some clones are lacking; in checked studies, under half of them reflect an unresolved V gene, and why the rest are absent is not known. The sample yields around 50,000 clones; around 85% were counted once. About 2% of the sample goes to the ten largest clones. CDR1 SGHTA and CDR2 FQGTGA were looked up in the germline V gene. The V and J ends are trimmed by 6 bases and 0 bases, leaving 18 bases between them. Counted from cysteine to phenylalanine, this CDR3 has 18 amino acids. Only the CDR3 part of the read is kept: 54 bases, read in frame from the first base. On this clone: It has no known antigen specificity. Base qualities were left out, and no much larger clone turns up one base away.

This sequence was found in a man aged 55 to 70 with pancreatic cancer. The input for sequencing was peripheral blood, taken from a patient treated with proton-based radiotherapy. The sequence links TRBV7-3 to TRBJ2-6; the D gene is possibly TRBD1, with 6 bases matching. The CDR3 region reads CASSSTGRAFSGANVLTF. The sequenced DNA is TGTGCCAGCAGTTCAACAGGGCGAGCCTTCTCTGGGGCCAACGTCCTGACTTTC.